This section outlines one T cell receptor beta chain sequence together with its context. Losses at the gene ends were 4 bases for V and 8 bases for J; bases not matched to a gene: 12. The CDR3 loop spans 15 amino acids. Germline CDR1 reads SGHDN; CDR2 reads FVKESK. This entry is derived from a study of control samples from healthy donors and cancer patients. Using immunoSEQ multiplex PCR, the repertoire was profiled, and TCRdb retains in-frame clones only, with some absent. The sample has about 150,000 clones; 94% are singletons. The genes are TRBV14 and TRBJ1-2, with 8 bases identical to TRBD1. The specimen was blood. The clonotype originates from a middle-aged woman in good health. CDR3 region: CASSPPGTGTWGYTF. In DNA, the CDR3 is TGTGCCAGCAGCCCCCCAGGGACAGGCACTTGGGGCTACACCTTC.